This record concerns one T cell receptor (beta chain) sequence. The antigen is undetermined. This CDR3 spans 16 amino acids. Unmatched junction bases numbered 5, after V lost 2 bases and J lost 11 bases. Germline V lookup: CDR1 ENHRY, CDR2 SYGVKD. This entry belongs to a study of T cells in Graves' hyperthyroidism and ophthalmopathy. Study-level findings and limits: In the blood, most expanded thyroid clonotypes above 0.001 appeared as well.

The TCR beta CDR3 regions underwent amplification using RNA transcripts as the source. The HTBI primer set was used in a first-round RT-PCR of the TCR CDR3. TCRdb re-called the multiplex PCR reads with MiXCR, one entry per CDR3 protein. Here the sample spans 500,000 to 650,000 distinct CDR3 sequences, roughly 45% being singletons. The chain recombines TRBV10-3 with TRBJ2-6, with 14 bases fitting TRBD2. This clonotype originated in an adult woman with Graves' disease, either hyperthyroidism or ophthalmopathy (not recorded which). The sequenced material came from peripheral blood or thyroid tissue (not recorded which). This chain's CDR3 is CAISERLAGGTYVLTF. Written as DNA, the CDR3 is TGTGCCATCAGTGAGAGACTAGCGGGAGGGACCTACGTCCTGACTTTC.